These T cell receptor beta chains were read from a single sample in a study of naive and memory T cell subsets. TCRdb processed the 5' RACE reads anew with MiXCR; each CDR3 protein has one entry. The sample lists roughly 56,000 distinct CDR3 sequences; under 8.5% were seen once. These receptors were collected from a male donor in good health. The CDR3 runs from the conserved cysteine through the conserved F or W. D genes are given only for firm matches. Clone size is given for some rows only: seen once, a few or many times, or a class if the clone is expanded.

j_call d_call clone_size v_call cdr3_nt cdr3_aa
TRBJ2-1 - - TRBV21-1 TGTGCCAGCAGCAAAGCTGAGGGAAGCTCCTACAATGAGCAGTTCTTC CASSKAEGSSYNEQFF
TRBJ2-3 - - TRBV19 TGTGCCAGTAGTATCTCGCTAGAGTCGGATACGCAGTATTTT CASSISLESDTQYF
TRBJ1-2 TRBD1 many TRBV20-1 TGCAGTGCTAGAGATGGGACAGGAGGCAACTATGGCTACACCTTC CSARDGTGGNYGYTF
TRBJ1-2 TRBD1 few TRBV4-1 TGCGCCAGCAGCCAAGATCCCCCCGGGACAGGGGGGGAGGTTTATGGCTACACCTTC CASSQDPPGTGGEVYGYTF
TRBJ2-2 TRBD2 - TRBV2 TGTGCCAGCAGCCGGGATGGGACTAGGATCGGGGAGCTGTTTTTT CASSRDGTRIGELFF
TRBJ2-7 - many TRBV20-1 TGCAGTGCTAGGCCCCTTTCCTCAGCCTACGAGCAGTACTTC CSARPLSSAYEQYF
TRBJ1-4 - few TRBV5-1 TGCGCCAGCAGATGGACAGTATTCGTTGAAAAACTGTTTTTT CASRWTVFVEKLFF
TRBJ1-5 TRBD1 few TRBV2 TGTGCCAGCAGTGAAGCGACAGGGCCGGGACAGCCCCAGCATTTT CASSEATGPGQPQHF
TRBJ1-4 TRBD1 few TRBV20-1 TGCAGTGCTAGAGACCACGGGACAGGGCATGAAAAACTGTTTTTT CSARDHGTGHEKLFF
TRBJ2-3 - many TRBV20-1 TGCAGTGCTGGGGACTCGTACACAGATACGCAGTATTTT CSAGDSYTDTQYF